The 22 T cell receptor beta chains listed next were all sequenced from one sample in a study of CD8 T cells in Susac syndrome. The RNA, about 0.45 to 1 ug, was put through reverse transcription using random hexamers. TCRdb reanalysed the immunoSEQ multiplex PCR reads using MiXCR and keeps one entry per CDR3 protein. The table records about 210,000 distinct CDR3 sequences, over 90% of them present only once. The source material was CD4+ T cells from PBMCs. The origin of the receptors is a human donor with multiple sclerosis.

CDR3 DNA sequence: TGTGCCAGCAGTTTACGAGGGTACAATCAGCCCCAGCATTTT. It is translated as CASSLRGYNQPQHF. The chain couples TRBV27 to TRBJ1-5; D unclear. The CDR3 has 14 residues. Germline CDR1 is MNHEY and CDR2 is SMNVEV (reference sequence). V lost 2 bases, J lost 3 bases, and 8 bases lay in between.

The chain links TRBV19 to TRBJ2-3; 8 bases match TRBD1. Germline CDR1 and CDR2: LNHDA and SQIVND (reference sequence). Germline trimming cut 5 bases from V and 6 bases from J; bases unmatched to any gene: 7. The CDR3 runs to 14 residues. CDR3 in amino acids: CASSESGDRDTQYF. The DNA for the CDR3 is TGTGCCAGTAGTGAGTCAGGGGACAGGGATACGCAGTATTTT.

CDR3 sequence (DNA): TGCGCCAGCAGTCAGCCACGGGACAGGAGGGCCAAAAACATTCAGTACTTC. As protein: CASSQPRDRRAKNIQYF. The chain links TRBV23-1 to TRBJ2-4; TRBD1 matches at 8 bases. TRBV23-1 is identified as an open reading frame with a role that is uncertain. J lost 1 base, V lost 3 bases, and 8 bases had no gene match. The CDR3 has 17 amino acids.

The rearrangement joins TRBV2 to TRBJ1-2, with TRBD1 as a possible D gene (5 bases). Trimming shortened V by 6 bases and J by 5 bases, and 13 bases separated the two germline ends. The CDR3 has 13 residues. Germline CDR1 is SNHLY and CDR2 is FYNNEI. CDR3: CASRLQDSYGYTF. For the CDR3, the DNA is TGTGCCAGCAGATTACAGGACTCTTATGGCTACACCTTC.

The genes are TRBV30 and TRBJ2-7; TRBD1 matches 7 bases. In germline, CDR1 is GTSNPN, CDR2 SVGIG (reference sequence). This CDR3 is 15 amino acids long. V was pared by 2 bases and J by 7 bases, with 14 bases of the junction left unmatched. The CDR3 nucleotides read TGTGCCTGGAGTCCGACTACGAGGGGGCCTGGAGAGCAGTACTTC. This encodes CAWSPTTRGPGEQYF.

This chain links TRBV30 with TRBJ1-6, with 7 bases aligning to TRBD1. Germline CDR1 GTSNPN, CDR2 SVGIG (reference sequence). V lost 5 bases to trimming and J lost 7 bases; unmatched junction nucleotides: 8. This CDR3 has 14 amino acids. Written as DNA, the CDR3 is TGTGCCTGGGGGAGGACAGGATTCAATTCACCCCTCCACTTT. Translation gives CAWGRTGFNSPLHF.

The rearrangement joins TRBV29-1 to TRBJ2-7; perhaps TRBD1 as D (6 bases). Germline CDR1 reads SQVTM; CDR2 reads ANQGSEA. The CDR3 is 14 residues long. V dropped 5 bases and J dropped 0 bases, with 14 bases sitting between them. This chain's CDR3 is CSVRRDKASYEQYF. The CDR3 bases are TGCAGCGTTCGACGGGACAAAGCCTCCTACGAGCAGTACTTC.

The V gene is TRBV30, the J gene TRBJ2-5; 7 nucleotides match TRBD2. The CDR3 covers 13 residues. The trim removed 3 bases at V and 3 bases at J, leaving 4 bases unmatched. CDR1 is GTSNPN, CDR2 SVGIG, per germline (reference sequence). CDR3 in DNA: TGTGCCTGGAGCTCGGGGGGAGAAGAGACCCAGTACTTC. This codes for CAWSSGGEETQYF.

The chain employs TRBV24-1 and TRBJ2-1; 10 bases are shared with TRBD2. CDR1 KGHDR and CDR2 SFDVKD come from the germline V gene. The CDR3 runs 15 residues. V lost 5 bases and J lost 6; bases outside the gene matches: 6. CDR3 amino acids: CATSGVAGGPNEQFF. CDR3 in DNA: TGTGCCACCAGTGGGGTAGCGGGGGGCCCCAATGAGCAGTTCTTC.

The V gene is TRBV29-1, the J gene TRBJ2-7; 8 nucleotides match TRBD1. Germline trimming cut 7 bases from V and 2 bases from J; bases unmatched to any gene: 10. CDR1 and CDR2 from the germline V gene are SQVTM and ANQGSEA. The CDR3 contains 14 residues. The CDR3, as DNA: TGCAGCGGAATTCGGACAGGGCCGCCCTACGAGCAGTACTTC. It is translated as CSGIRTGPPYEQYF.

The rearrangement uses TRBV27 and TRBJ1-4; D gene ambiguous. Germline CDR1 and CDR2: MNHEY and SMNVEV (reference sequence). The V gene lost 2 bases and the J gene lost 4 bases, with 11 bases spanning the gap. The CDR3 is 15 amino acids. The CDR3 DNA sequence: TGTGCCAGCAGTTTAACCCATGCGGGTAATGAAAAACTGTTTTTT. It specifies CASSLTHAGNEKLFF.

This CDR3 is CATSRDRLGKLFF. CDR3 nucleotide sequence: TGTGCCACCAGCAGAGATCGGCTGGGGAAGCTGTTTTTT. The chain has TRBV15 and TRBJ2-2; D gene ambiguous. Trimming removed 0 bases from V and 12 bases from J, with 11 bases in between. This CDR3 is 13 amino acids long. The V gene's germline CDR1 is LNHNV and CDR2 YYDKDF (reference sequence).

The table lists this clonotype with a count of one. This CDR3 reads CASRGVGNTIYF. The CDR3 DNA follows: TGTGCCAGCAGGGGAGTGGGAAACACCATATATTTT. This sequence joins TRBV7-9 and TRBJ1-3; D call uncertain. The CDR3 sequence is 12 residues long. Trimming stripped 6 bases from V and 4 bases from J, with 7 bases between. Germline CDR1 SEHNR, CDR2 FQNEAQ (reference sequence).

The chain carries TRBV29-1 and TRBJ2-5; TRBD2 is a possible D gene (6 bases). This CDR3 comprises 13 residues. V was cut by 4 bases and J by 2 bases, with 11 bases left in between. The germline V gene encodes CDR1 SQVTM and CDR2 ANQGSEA. The CDR3 is CSVVWGGQETQYF. The CDR3 bases are TGCAGCGTTGTCTGGGGAGGTCAAGAGACCCAGTACTTC.

This chain joins TRBV30 and TRBJ2-2; D unclear. The CDR3 sequence is 12 residues long. Trimming took 1 base from V and 0 from J, leaving 0 bases between them. The germline CDR1 and CDR2 sequences are GTSNPN and SVGIG (reference sequence). This CDR3 is CAWSANTGELFF. CDR3 coding DNA: TGTGCCTGGAGTGCGAACACCGGGGAGCTGTTTTTT. Supplemented by reference TRBV30 and TRBJ2-2, the full variable domain reads SQTIHQWPATLVQPVGSPLSLECTVEGTSNPNLYWYRQAAGRGLQLLFYSVGIGQISSEVPQNLSASRPQDRQFILSSKKLLLSDSGFYLCAWSANTGELFFGEGSRLTVL.

CDR3: CASSTRTSGNIQYF. CDR3 nucleotides: TGTGCCAGCAGTACCCGGACTAGCGGGAACATTCAGTACTTC. The chain uses TRBV12-3 or TRBV12-4 and TRBJ2-4, with 11 bases aligning to TRBD2. The CDR3 is 14 amino acids. Trimming took 5 bases from V and 7 from J; bases not matched to a gene: 4.

In this sample, this clonotype turned up once. This chain uses TRBV3-1 with TRBJ1-1; TRBD1 matches at 7 bases. The CDR3 has 16 residues. With 4 bases clipped from V and 1 base from J, the junction kept 9 bases outside the gene matches. CDR1 and CDR2 (germline): LGHDT, YNNKEL (reference sequence). The CDR3 DNA sequence: TGTGCCAGCAGCCCGGAGGGGGCGAGGACGAACACTGAAGCTTTCTTT. It yields the protein CASSPEGARTNTEAFF.

This clonotype was counted once. The V gene is TRBV21-1, the J gene TRBJ2-2; the table gives TRBD1 as D, unverified against the DNA. TRBV21-1 is a pseudogene. This CDR3 is built from 17 residues. This CDR3 reads CASSKAHPVQDTGELFF. In DNA, the CDR3 is TGTGCCAGCAGCAAAGCCCATCCTGTTCAGGACACCGGGGAGCTGTTTTTT.

This sequence joins TRBV29-1 and TRBJ2-1; 9 bases are a match to TRBD1. The J segment lost 7 bases and the V segment lost 1 base, leaving 5 bases of the junction unmatched. Germline loops: CDR1 SQVTM, CDR2 ANQGSEA. This CDR3 comprises 14 residues. CDR3 DNA: TGCAGCGTTGAAGCGACAGGGGGAAGGAATGAGCAGTTCTTC. Its protein product is CSVEATGGRNEQFF.

The chain combines TRBV5-1 with TRBJ2-1, with D unclear. Germline CDR1 is SGHRS and CDR2 is YFSETQ. The CDR3 is 14 amino acids. The V and J ends lost 4 bases and 8 bases respectively, with 16 bases between them. In nucleotides, the CDR3 is TGCGCCAGCAGCCGCCAACCCTCGGGCGATGAGCAGTTCTTC. Its translation: CASSRQPSGDEQFF.

V and J are TRBV6-5 and TRBJ2-1; 9 bases are shared with TRBD1. The trim removed 5 bases at V and 5 bases at J, leaving 10 bases unmatched. This CDR3 is 16 amino acids long. Germline V gives CDR1 MNHEY, CDR2 SVGAGI. The CDR3 loop is CASSTIPGTGNNEQFF. As DNA, the CDR3 is TGTGCCAGCAGTACTATACCCGGGACAGGGAACAATGAGCAGTTCTTC.

This chain joins TRBV3-1 and TRBJ2-7, with D perhaps matching TRBD1 (6 bases). This CDR3 contains 14 residues. Trimming removed 4 bases at V and 3 bases at J, with 13 bases between. Germline V gene data show CDR1 as LGHDT and CDR2 as YNNKEL (reference sequence). Written as DNA, the CDR3 is TGTGCCAGCAGCCCTGGACAGCTAGTCTACGAGCAGTACTTC. Amino acids: CASSPGQLVYEQYF.